Listed here are 3 T cell receptor beta chains from one sample, sequenced in a study of T cell responses to AZD1222 COVID-19 vaccine. TCRdb's table, derived via immunoSEQ multiplex PCR, lists solely in-frame clones and lacks some. The sample consists of 150,000 or so clones, 89% of them appearing once. The sample was peripheral blood, taken on day 0 of AZD1222 vaccination. The source of these receptors is an adult in good health.

This chain links TRBV10-2 with TRBJ1-3; unclear D gene. The CDR3 totals 12 residues. Germline CDR1 is WSHSY and CDR2 is SAAADI. Trimming stripped 8 bases from V and 4 bases from J, with 9 bases between. The DNA for the CDR3 is TGCGCCAGCGGTGCAGCCGGAAACACCATATATTTT. This gives the protein CASGAAGNTIYF.

The table lists this clone with a count of one. The V and J genes are TRBV19 and TRBJ2-7; 8 positions agree with TRBD1. CDR1 LNHDA and CDR2 SQIVND come from the germline V gene (reference sequence). The CDR3 consists of 15 residues. J lost 5 bases, V lost 2 bases, and 8 bases had no gene match. CDR3 in amino acids: CASSILGTGNDEQYF. Written as DNA, the CDR3 is TGTGCCAGTAGTATATTAGGGACAGGTAACGACGAGCAGTACTTC.

This clone appeared a single time. The chain uses TRBV6-5 and TRBJ1-5; 10 bases agree with TRBD1. The CDR3 has 15 residues. Germline V gene lookup returns CDR1 MNHEY and CDR2 SVGAGI. The junction had 4 bases not matched to a gene; V was cut back by 7 bases and J by 1 base. The CDR3 region has the DNA TGTGCCAGCACCCGGGACAGGGGAAGCAATCAGCCCCAGCATTTT. This gives the protein CASTRDRGSNQPQHF.